The clone carrying this TCR beta chain has at least ten counts. The term stable hyperthyroidism indicated an absence of ophthalmopathy within 18 months of follow-up. Other autoimmune diseases, uncontrolled infections, pregnancy and lactation each led to patient exclusion. The CDR3 sequence is 14 residues long. CDR1 LGHDT and CDR2 YNNKEL come from the germline V gene (reference sequence). Trimming took 6 bases from V and 7 from J; bases not matched to a gene: 11. The sample comes from a study of Graves' ophthalmopathy and Graves' hyperthyroidism. RNA transcripts were the template, and TCR beta CDR3 regions were amplified from them. In the first round, RT-PCR was carried out with HTBI primers, and a multiplex PCR formed the second round. One entry per CDR3 protein, called by TCRdb with MiXCR from the multiplex PCR reads. The sample lists about 380,000 distinct CDR3 sequences, 15% seen once, with 5.5% to 8% in the top ten.

The sequence derives from a woman aged 18-29 years with stable Graves' hyperthyroidism. The chain employs TRBV3-1 and TRBJ1-2; 7 bases agree with TRBD1. The sample was peripheral blood. The CDR3 loop reads CASSPGTEGSGYTF. DNA for the CDR3: TGTGCCAGCAGTCCCGGGACAGAGGGTAGTGGCTACACCTTC.